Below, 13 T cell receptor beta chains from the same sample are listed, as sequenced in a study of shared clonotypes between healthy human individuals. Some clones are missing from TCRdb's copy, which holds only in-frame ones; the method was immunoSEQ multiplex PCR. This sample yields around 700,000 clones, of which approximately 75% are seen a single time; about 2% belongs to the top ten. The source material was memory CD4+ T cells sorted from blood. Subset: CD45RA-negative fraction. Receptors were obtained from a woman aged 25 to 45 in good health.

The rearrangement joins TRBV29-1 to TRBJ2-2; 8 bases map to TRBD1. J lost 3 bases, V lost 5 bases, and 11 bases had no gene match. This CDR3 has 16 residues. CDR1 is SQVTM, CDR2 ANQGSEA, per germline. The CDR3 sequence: CSVKTGGGADTGELFF. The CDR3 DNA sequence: TGCAGCGTTAAAACAGGGGGAGGAGCGGACACCGGGGAGCTGTTTTTT.

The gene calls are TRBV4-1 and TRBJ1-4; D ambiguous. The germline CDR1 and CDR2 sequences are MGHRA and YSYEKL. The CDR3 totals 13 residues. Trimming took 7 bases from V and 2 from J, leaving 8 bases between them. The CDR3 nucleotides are TGCGCCAGCAAGGGTTATACTAATGAAAAACTGTTTTTT. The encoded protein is CASKGYTNEKLFF.

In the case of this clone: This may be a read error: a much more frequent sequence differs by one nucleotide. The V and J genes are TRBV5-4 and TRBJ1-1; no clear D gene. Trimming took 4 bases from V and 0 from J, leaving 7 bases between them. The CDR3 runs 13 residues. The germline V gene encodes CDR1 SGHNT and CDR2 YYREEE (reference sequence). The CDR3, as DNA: TGTGCCAGCAGCCAAACACTGAACACTGAAGCTTTCTTT. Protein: CASSQTLNTEAFF.

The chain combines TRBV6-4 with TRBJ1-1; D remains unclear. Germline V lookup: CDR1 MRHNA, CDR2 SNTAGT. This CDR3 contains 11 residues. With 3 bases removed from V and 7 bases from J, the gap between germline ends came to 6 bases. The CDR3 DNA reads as TGTGCCAGCAGTGATACAAGTGAAGCTTTCTTT. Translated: CASSDTSEAFF.

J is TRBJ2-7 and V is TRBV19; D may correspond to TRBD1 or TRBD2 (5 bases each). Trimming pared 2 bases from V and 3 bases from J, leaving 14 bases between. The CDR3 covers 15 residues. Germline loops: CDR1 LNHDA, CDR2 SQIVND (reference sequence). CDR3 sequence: CASSITYRDGYEQYF. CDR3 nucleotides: TGTGCCAGTAGTATAACCTATCGGGACGGCTACGAGCAGTACTTC.

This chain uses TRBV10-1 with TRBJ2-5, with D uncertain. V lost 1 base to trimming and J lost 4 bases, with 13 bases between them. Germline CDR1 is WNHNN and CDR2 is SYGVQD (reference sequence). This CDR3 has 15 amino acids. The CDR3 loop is CASSELACLRETQYF. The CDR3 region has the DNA TGCGCCAGCAGTGAGTTAGCTTGTCTCCGAGAGACCCAGTACTTC.

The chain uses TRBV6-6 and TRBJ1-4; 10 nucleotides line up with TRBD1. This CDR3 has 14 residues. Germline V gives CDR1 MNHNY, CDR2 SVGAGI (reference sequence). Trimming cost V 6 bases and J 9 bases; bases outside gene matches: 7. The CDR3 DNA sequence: TGTGCCAGCAGGCCTCGGGACAGGGGTCAAAAACTGTTTTTT. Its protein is CASRPRDRGQKLFF.

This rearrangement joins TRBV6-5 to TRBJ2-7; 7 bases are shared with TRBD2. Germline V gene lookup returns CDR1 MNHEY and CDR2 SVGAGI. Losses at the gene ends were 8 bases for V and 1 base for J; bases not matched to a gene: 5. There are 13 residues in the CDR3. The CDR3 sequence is CASVRAGSYEQYF. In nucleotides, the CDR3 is TGTGCCAGCGTCAGAGCGGGATCCTACGAGCAGTACTTC.

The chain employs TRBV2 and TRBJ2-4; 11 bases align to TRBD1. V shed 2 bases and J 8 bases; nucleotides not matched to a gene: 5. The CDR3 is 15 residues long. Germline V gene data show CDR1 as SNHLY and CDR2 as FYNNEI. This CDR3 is CASSEFGTGGDIQYF. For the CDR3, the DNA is TGTGCCAGCAGTGAATTCGGGACAGGGGGAGACATTCAGTACTTC.

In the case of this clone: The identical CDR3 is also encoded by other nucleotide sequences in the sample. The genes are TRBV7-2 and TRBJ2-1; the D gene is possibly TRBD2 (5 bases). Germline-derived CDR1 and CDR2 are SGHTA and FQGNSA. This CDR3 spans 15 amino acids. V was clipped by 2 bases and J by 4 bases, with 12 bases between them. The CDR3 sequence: CASSLSSGLYNEQFF. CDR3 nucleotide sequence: TGTGCCAGCAGCTTATCCAGCGGCCTTTACAATGAGCAGTTCTTC.

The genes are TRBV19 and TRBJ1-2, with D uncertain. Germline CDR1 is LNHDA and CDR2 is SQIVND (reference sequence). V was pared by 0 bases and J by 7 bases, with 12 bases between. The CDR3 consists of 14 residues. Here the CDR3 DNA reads TGTGCCAGTAGTATAGATCGGGGTACGCGTGGCTACACCTTC. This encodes CASSIDRGTRGYTF.

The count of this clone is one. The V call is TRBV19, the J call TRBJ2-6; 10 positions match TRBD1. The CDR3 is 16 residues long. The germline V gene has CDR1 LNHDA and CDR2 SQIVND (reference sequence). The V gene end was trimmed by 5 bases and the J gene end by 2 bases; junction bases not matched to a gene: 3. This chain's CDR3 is CASSSGQGAGANVLTF. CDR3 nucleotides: TGTGCCAGTAGTTCCGGACAGGGGGCTGGGGCCAACGTCCTGACTTTC.

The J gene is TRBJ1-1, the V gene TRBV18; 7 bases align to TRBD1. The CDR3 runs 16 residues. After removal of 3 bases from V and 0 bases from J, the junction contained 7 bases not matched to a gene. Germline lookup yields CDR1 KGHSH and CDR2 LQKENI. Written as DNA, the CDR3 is TGTGCCAGCTCACCCCCGACAGGGTTCATGAACACTGAAGCTTTCTTT. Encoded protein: CASSPPTGFMNTEAFF.